This entry describes one T cell receptor beta chain. This entry comes from a study of shared clonotypes between healthy human individuals. The germline gives CDR1 MGHRA, CDR2 YSYEKL. Trimming took 2 bases from V and 7 from J; bases not matched to a gene: 6. The CDR3 extends over 16 amino acids. TCRdb's table, derived via immunoSEQ multiplex PCR, lists solely in-frame clones and lacks some. This table has about 650,000 clones, nearly 97% appearing once. The naive CD8 population came from CD45RO-negative cells selected for CCR7, without terminally differentiated effector memory CD45RA+ cells. Sequencing was carried out using naive CD8+ T cells sorted from blood. The chain joins TRBV4-1 to TRBJ2-2, with 11 bases that match TRBD2. The receptor comes from a woman under 40 in good health. As DNA, the CDR3 is TGCGCCAGCAGCCAACTACTAGCGGGAGACCTCGGGGAGCTGTTTTTT. It specifies CASSQLLAGDLGELFF.